The rows below give T cell receptor beta chains drawn from one sample of a study of T cells in Graves' hyperthyroidism and ophthalmopathy. From the multiplex PCR reads, TCRdb called clonotypes with MiXCR, one entry per CDR3 protein. The sample yields under 400,000 distinct CDR3 sequences, around 18% seen once. Sequenced input: blood. The receptors here all came from a woman aged 40-49 years with Graves' ophthalmopathy. CDR3s leave out the opening cysteine and the closing phenylalanine or tryptophan. Size is omitted from some rows. Given values are once, few, many or a class for expanded clones.

clone_size	v_call	cdr3_aa
NA	TRBV9	ASSVAYRGRTQY
many	TRBV5-6	ASSTPSLGPNLDYT
many	TRBV7-2	ASSYRLAAGELF
NA	TRBV12-3/TRBV12-4	ASSHLASYEQY
NA	TRBV6-1	ASSHGGGGEQY
NA	TRBV28	ASTGATGAEAF
NA	TRBV6-2/TRBV6-3	ASKYRETQY
many	TRBV7-2	ASSSGRHINTEAF
NA	TRBV15	ATSTSTGELF
many	TRBV20-1	SAGPLNTEAF
many	TRBV12-3/TRBV12-4	ASSPDRPRGQPQH
many	TRBV5-6	ASSSAGANYGYT
few	TRBV27	ASSKIAGDYTGELF
many	TRBV28	ASSSINTGELF
many	TRBV6-5	ASSYQGGFSYEQY
many	TRBV5-6	ASSLGTAEETQY
NA	TRBV18	ASSEGQGKVVRTDTQY
NA	TRBV28	ASSLPLRDSDYEQY
many	TRBV12-3/TRBV12-4	ASSFSWQGDGYT
many	TRBV6-2/TRBV6-3	ANRASGSYEQY
NA	TRBV30	AWTTGQGFYEQY
many	TRBV28	ASSFDRGRSTEAF
many	TRBV6-2/TRBV6-3	ASSYPTSGSSYEQY
many	TRBV4-3	ASSQDRGLPTGELF
many	TRBV6-1	ATRTLYEQY
many	TRBV5-1	ASSLGGTTRGETQY
many	TRBV4-1	ASSQDPRIYEQY
many	TRBV28	ASSFLRAGQPQH